This section outlines one T cell receptor (beta chain) sequence together with its context. Antigen: not known. V lost 6 bases and J lost 5; bases outside the gene matches: 5. This CDR3 is built from 13 residues. From germline, CDR1 is DFQATT and CDR2 SNEGSKA (reference sequence). These data are taken from a study of CD8 T cells in ankylosing spondylitis. Notes on the study in general: Matched ankylosing spondylitis synovial fluid reportedly contained a significantly enriched population of disease-linked clones. Disease-linked clones bore a CD8+ phenotype and were relatively rare in peripheral blood. Ankylosing spondylitis blood appeared to be characterized by a TCR beta motif of about 8 highly homologous variants.

Molecular-barcoded quantitative 5'-RACE produced these TCR beta libraries. TCRdb re-called the 5' RACE reads through MiXCR, storing one row per CDR3 protein. The sample shows approximately 200,000 distinct CDR3 sequences, around 13% of them seen only once. Sequencing input: blood, either unsorted or a sorted T cell fraction (not recorded which). This chain joins TRBV20-1 and TRBJ2-4; 9 nucleotides align to TRBD2. The TCR originated in a male donor with ankylosing spondylitis or in good health (not recorded which). The CDR3 region has the DNA TGCAGTGCAGAGAGGACTAGCGAAAACATTCAGTACTTC. Amino acid sequence: CSAERTSENIQYF.